The 23 T cell receptor beta chains in this list originate from one sample, sequenced in a study of CD4 T cells in relation to SARS-CoV-2 and coronaviruses. TCRdb's table, derived via immunoSEQ multiplex PCR, lists solely in-frame clones and lacks some. Among 8,500 to 13,000 clones listed, around 87% were seen once. Material: naive CD4+ T cells from PBMCs. Subset reported: naive CD4+ T cells isolated by negative enrichment. These receptors came from an adult with COVID-19.

The V gene is TRBV11-1, the J gene TRBJ2-1; D uncertain. The germline V gene has CDR1 SGHAT and CDR2 FQDESV (reference sequence). CDR3 length: 12 amino acids. The V gene lost 2 bases and the J gene lost 8 bases, with 7 bases spanning the gap. The CDR3 DNA reads as TGTGCCAGCAGCTTACGCGGCGATGAGCAGTTCTTC. This encodes CASSLRGDEQFF.

V gene TRBV5-8 combines with J gene TRBJ1-2, with TRBD1 matching 9 bases. Unmatched junction bases numbered 3, after V lost 2 bases and J lost 4 bases. The germline V gene encodes CDR1 SGHTS and CDR2 YDEGEE. This CDR3 has 14 residues. Here the CDR3 DNA reads TGTGCCAGCAGCTTCGGACAGGGGCTCTATGGCTACACCTTC. Translated, it gives CASSFGQGLYGYTF.

V usage is TRBV7-9 and J usage is TRBJ1-2, with 9 nucleotides matching TRBD1. The CDR3 loop spans 14 amino acids. Trimming at V came to 2 bases and at J to 7 bases, leaving 5 bases not matched to a gene. Germline values: CDR1 SEHNR, CDR2 FQNEAQ (reference sequence). The DNA for the CDR3 is TGTGCCAGCAGCTTAATGACAGGGGGTGGTGGCTACACCTTC. Its protein is CASSLMTGGGGYTF.

Only a few counts were recorded for this clone. The chain combines TRBV7-9 with TRBJ2-5; D is possibly TRBD2 (7 bases). CDR3 size: 13 residues. V dropped 5 bases and J dropped 5 bases, with 12 bases sitting between them. Germline V gives CDR1 SEHNR, CDR2 FQNEAQ (reference sequence). CDR3 in amino acids: CASSRGAKETQYF. The CDR3 coding sequence is TGTGCCAGCAGCCGGGGGGCCAAGGAGACCCAGTACTTC. Variable domain in full (rest from reference TRBV7-9 and TRBJ2-5): DTGVSQNPRHKITKRGQNVTFRCDPISEHNRLYWYRQTLGQGPEFLTYFQNEAQLEKSRLLSDRFSAERPKGSFSTLEIQRTEQGDSAMYLCASSRGAKETQYFGPGTRLLVL.

Only a few counts were recorded for this clone. V gene TRBV19 combines with J gene TRBJ1-3; no clear D gene. V was clipped by 9 bases and J by 0 bases, with 12 bases between them. CDR1 is LNHDA, CDR2 SQIVND, per germline (reference sequence). This CDR3 comprises 14 residues. The CDR3 is CASGSGPSGNTIYF. The DNA of the CDR3 is TGTGCCAGCGGGAGCGGACCCTCTGGAAACACCATATATTTT. The variable domain in full, completed from reference TRBV19 and TRBJ1-3, reads DGGITQSPKYLFRKEGQNVTLSCEQNLNHDAMYWYRQDPGQGLRLIYYSQIVNDFQKGDIAEGYSVSREKKESFPLTVTSAQKNPTAFYLCASGSGPSGNTIYFGEGSWLTVV.

This chain joins TRBV5-1 and TRBJ2-2, with TRBD2 as a possible D gene (6 bases). The V end lost 3 bases, the J end lost 6 bases, and 18 bases lay between the germline ends. The CDR3 spans 16 residues. CDR1 and CDR2 from the germline V gene are SGHRS and YFSETQ. The CDR3 region is CASSSPGLAVPGELFF. The CDR3 DNA sequence: TGCGCCAGCAGCTCGCCGGGACTTGCAGTACCCGGGGAGCTGTTTTTT.

The V call is TRBV9, the J call TRBJ1-6, with TRBD1 as a possible D gene (6 bases). CDR3 length: 17 amino acids. From germline, CDR1 is SGDLS and CDR2 YYNGEE. V dropped 3 bases and J dropped 9 bases, with 22 bases sitting between them. The DNA for the CDR3 is TGTGCCAGCAGCGCCCGGGGGGCTGAGGTACTTAGTTCACCCCTCCACTTT. This codes for CASSARGAEVLSSPLHF.

The genes are TRBV2 and TRBJ1-6, with D possibly matching TRBD1 (6 bases). CDR3 length: 14 amino acids. Between the trimmed V and J ends, which lost 3 bases and 9 bases, there was a span of 12 bases. CDR1 SNHLY and CDR2 FYNNEI come from the germline V gene. The CDR3 nucleotides are TGTGCCAGCAGTGAGTCCAGGGGTAGTTCACCCCTCCACTTT. This encodes CASSESRGSSPLHF.

The chain couples TRBV10-3 to TRBJ1-6; 9 positions agree with TRBD1. Germline V lookup: CDR1 ENHRY, CDR2 SYGVKD. The V gene end was trimmed by 11 bases and the J gene end by 10 bases; junction bases not matched to a gene: 9. This CDR3 spans 13 amino acids. The CDR3 spells CAVAGQGSSPLHF. CDR3 nucleotides: TGTGCCGTAGCGGGACAGGGAAGCTCACCCCTCCACTTT.

V is TRBV7-3 and J is TRBJ2-1; 9 bases fit TRBD2. The CDR3 has 19 amino acids. V was clipped by 0 bases and J by 0 bases; unmatched bases: 9. Germline values: CDR1 SGHTA, CDR2 FQGTGA. The CDR3 protein is CASSLTPTRAGGSYNEQFF. In DNA form, the CDR3 reads TGTGCCAGCAGCTTAACGCCGACTCGAGCGGGGGGCTCCTACAATGAGCAGTTCTTC.

The CDR3 loop reads CASREAGSTGELFF. As DNA, the CDR3 is TGTGCCAGCAGAGAAGCAGGGTCCACCGGGGAGCTGTTTTTT. The genes are TRBV7-2 and TRBJ2-2; D is possibly TRBD1 (5 bases). Per germline, CDR1 SGHTA and CDR2 FQGNSA. CDR3 length: 14 residues. V dropped 6 bases and J dropped 4 bases, with 12 bases sitting between them. The full variable domain, in which reference TRBV7-2 and TRBJ2-2 provide the parts outside the CDR3, is GAGVSQSPSNKVTEKGKDVELRCDPISGHTALYWYRQSLGQGLEFLIYFQGNSAPDKSGLPSDRFSAERTGGSVSTLTIQRTQQEDSAVYLCASREAGSTGELFFGEGSRLTVL.

The V gene is TRBV6-5, the J gene TRBJ1-4, with a possible D match to TRBD1 (6 bases). Trimming pared 6 bases from V and 3 bases from J, leaving 14 bases between. Germline V gives CDR1 MNHEY, CDR2 SVGAGI. This CDR3 spans 15 amino acids. The CDR3 DNA reads as TGTGCCAGCAGGGGAGTCGGACAGCCTAATGAAAAACTGTTTTTT. As protein: CASRGVGQPNEKLFF.

The CDR3 sequence: CASRPGGTEQFF. The CDR3 bases are TGCGCCAGCAGACCAGGGGGCACTGAGCAGTTCTTC. The J gene is TRBJ2-1, the V gene TRBV23-1, with 8 bases aligning to TRBD1. TRBV23-1 is treated as an ORF (open reading frame) with a function not yet certain. CDR3 length: 12 amino acids. Trimming removed 6 bases from V and 9 bases from J; junction bases left unmatched: 4.

The DNA of the CDR3 is TGTGCCAGTAGTATAGTTGGAGGGAACACTGAAGCTTTCTTT. It specifies CASSIVGGNTEAFF. The V call is TRBV19, the J call TRBJ1-1; unclear D gene. Germline-derived CDR1 and CDR2 are LNHDA and SQIVND (reference sequence). V was trimmed by 1 base and J by 1 base, leaving 7 bases between them. This CDR3 contains 14 residues.

V usage is TRBV7-2 and J usage is TRBJ2-7, with D possibly TRBD2 on 5 matching bases. Germline values: CDR1 SGHTA, CDR2 FQGNSA. The V gene lost 3 bases and the J gene lost 6 bases, with 9 bases spanning the gap. CDR3 length equals 12 residues. In nucleotides, the CDR3 is TGTGCCAGCAGCTTTACCGGAGGCGAGCAGTACTTC. Its protein is CASSFTGGEQYF. Variable domain in full (rest from reference TRBV7-2 and TRBJ2-7): GAGVSQSPSNKVTEKGKDVELRCDPISGHTALYWYRQSLGQGLEFLIYFQGNSAPDKSGLPSDRFSAERTGGSVSTLTIQRTQQEDSAVYLCASSFTGGEQYFGPGTRLTVT.

The rearrangement uses TRBV19 and TRBJ1-6; D unresolved. The V end was cut by 3 bases, the J end by 11 bases, with 11 bases between. The germline V gene encodes CDR1 LNHDA and CDR2 SQIVND (reference sequence). This CDR3 spans 13 amino acids. CDR3 in amino acids: CASSIGLGAPLHF. The CDR3 nucleotides are TGTGCCAGTAGTATCGGGCTCGGGGCACCCCTCCACTTT.

The chain recombines TRBV10-1 with TRBJ2-5; 11 bases are shared with TRBD1. The CDR3 sequence is 15 residues long. Germline V lookup: CDR1 WNHNN, CDR2 SYGVQD (reference sequence). J gave up 4 bases and V 10 bases, and 11 bases lay outside the gene matches. This chain's CDR3 is CATHPGQGAIETQYF. The CDR3 coding sequence is TGCGCCACCCACCCAGGACAGGGGGCAATAGAGACCCAGTACTTC.

V is TRBV5-1 and J is TRBJ2-2; 13 bases are shared with TRBD2. J lost 4 bases, V lost 4 bases, and 13 bases had no gene match. CDR1 and CDR2 from the germline V gene are SGHRS and YFSETQ. The CDR3 is 19 residues long. The CDR3 protein is CASSLTILAGGPSTGELFF. CDR3 coding DNA: TGCGCCAGCAGCCTCACTATACTAGCGGGGGGGCCAAGCACCGGGGAGCTGTTTTTT. Full variable domain (remainder filled in from reference TRBV5-1 and TRBJ2-2): KAGVTQTPRYLIKTRGQQVTLSCSPISGHRSVSWYQQTPGQGLQFLFEYFSETQRNKGNFPGRFSGRQFSNSRSEMNVSTLELGDSALYLCASSLTILAGGPSTGELFFGEGSRLTVL.

The chain is built from TRBV6-5 and TRBJ2-1; a possible D gene is TRBD1 (7 bases). The CDR3 loop spans 13 amino acids. V dropped 6 bases and J dropped 3 bases, with 9 bases sitting between them. From germline, CDR1 is MNHEY and CDR2 SVGAGI. Written as DNA, the CDR3 is TGTGCCAGCAGCAGGGGGGTCTACAATGAGCAGTTCTTC. Its protein product is CASSRGVYNEQFF.

This clone was found once. V usage is TRBV7-9 and J usage is TRBJ2-7, with no clear D. CDR1 and CDR2 from the germline V gene are SEHNR and FQNEAQ (reference sequence). The CDR3 spans 14 residues. The V end was cut by 2 bases, the J end by 0 bases, with 8 bases between. The CDR3 DNA reads TGTGCCAGCAGCTTATATGGGTCCTCCTACGAGCAGTACTTC. It specifies CASSLYGSSYEQYF.

This clone was detected only once. The chain employs TRBV3-1 (or the pseudogene TRBV3-2) and TRBJ2-5; TRBD1 matches 11 bases. Germline values: CDR1 LGHDT, CDR2 YNNKEL (reference sequence). This CDR3 is 16 amino acids long. V lost 2 bases, J lost 5 bases, and 7 bases stayed unmatched. The CDR3 reads CASSQKGDRGLETQYF. For the CDR3, the DNA is TGTGCCAGCAGCCAAAAGGGGGACAGGGGGTTGGAGACCCAGTACTTC.

The chain combines TRBV7-9 with TRBJ1-3, with D perhaps TRBD1 (5 bases). CDR1 SEHNR and CDR2 FQNEAQ come from the germline V gene (reference sequence). With 2 bases removed from V and 0 bases from J, the gap between germline ends came to 11 bases. This CDR3 has 16 amino acids. The CDR3, as DNA: TGTGCCAGCAGCTTATTTGGGGGGGACTCTGGAAACACCATATATTTT. Translated, it gives CASSLFGGDSGNTIYF. Drawing the rest from reference TRBV7-9 and TRBJ1-3, the complete variable domain is DTGVSQNPRHKITKRGQNVTFRCDPISEHNRLYWYRQTLGQGPEFLTYFQNEAQLEKSRLLSDRFSAERPKGSFSTLEIQRTEQGDSAMYLCASSLFGGDSGNTIYFGEGSWLTVV.

The CDR3 DNA is TGTGCCAGCAATCGGGGAGTCCAAGAGACCCAGTACTTC. Residues: CASNRGVQETQYF. The V call is TRBV6-5, the J call TRBJ2-5; the D gene is possibly TRBD2 (5 bases). Trimming pared 7 bases from V and 1 base from J, leaving 10 bases between. CDR1 and CDR2 (germline): MNHEY, SVGAGI. There are 13 residues in the CDR3.